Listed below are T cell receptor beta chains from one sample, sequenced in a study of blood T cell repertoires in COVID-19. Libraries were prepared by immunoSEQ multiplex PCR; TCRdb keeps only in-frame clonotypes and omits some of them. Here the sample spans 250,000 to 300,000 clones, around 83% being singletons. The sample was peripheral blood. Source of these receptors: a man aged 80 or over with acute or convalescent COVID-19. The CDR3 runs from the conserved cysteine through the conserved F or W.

CDR3 protein: CASSAARLTQETQYF; J gene: TRBJ2-5; V gene: TRBV10-2
CDR3 protein: CASSLGTGGEKLFF; J gene: TRBJ1-4; V gene: TRBV5-1
CDR3 protein: CSARKQGYLFF; J gene: TRBJ1-4; V gene: TRBV20-1
CDR3 protein: CSVHGSSRDNEQFF; J gene: TRBJ2-1; V gene: TRBV29-1
CDR3 protein: CASSYGSRTEAFF; J gene: TRBJ1-1; V gene: TRBV6-2/TRBV6-3
CDR3 protein: CATSIRTGVMFF; J gene: TRBJ2-1; V gene: TRBV15
CDR3 protein: CASSPLGGGPGDEQYF; J gene: TRBJ2-7; V gene: TRBV18
CDR3 protein: CASTHGRAGDIQYF; J gene: TRBJ2-4; V gene: TRBV5-1
CDR3 protein: CASSLGTGAYGYTF; J gene: TRBJ1-2; V gene: TRBV7-9
CDR3 protein: CASSPTSGRAETQYF; J gene: TRBJ2-5; V gene: TRBV3-1/TRBV3-2
CDR3 protein: CASNELGSRYEQYF; J gene: TRBJ2-7; V gene: TRBV6-5
CDR3 protein: CASSWRDRPETQYF; J gene: TRBJ2-5; V gene: TRBV5-1
CDR3 protein: CSVAAGQGQGQYF; J gene: TRBJ2-7; V gene: TRBV29-1
CDR3 protein: CASSLARSIGAFF; J gene: TRBJ1-1; V gene: TRBV11-2
CDR3 protein: CASSYPGTQAYEQYF; J gene: TRBJ2-7; V gene: TRBV6-5
CDR3 protein: CASSESTSGYTDTQYF; J gene: TRBJ2-3; V gene: TRBV10-1
CDR3 protein: CASSSSPGQAYEVQYF; J gene: TRBJ2-7; V gene: TRBV5-1
CDR3 protein: CASSTRQISSYNEQFF; J gene: TRBJ2-1; V gene: TRBV27
CDR3 protein: CASRGQGTVSEQFF; J gene: TRBJ2-1; V gene: TRBV19
CDR3 protein: CAWRYRQETQYF; J gene: TRBJ2-5; V gene: TRBV30
CDR3 protein: CAISRQGFAGANVLTF; J gene: TRBJ2-6; V gene: TRBV10-3
CDR3 protein: CASSPTSGQGTYGYTF; J gene: TRBJ1-2; V gene: TRBV18
CDR3 protein: CASSWGVTNTEAFF; J gene: TRBJ1-1; V gene: TRBV5-1
CDR3 protein: CASSVGTGNTIYF; J gene: TRBJ1-3; V gene: TRBV9
CDR3 protein: CASSLAQGTEAFF; J gene: TRBJ1-1; V gene: TRBV7-9
CDR3 protein: CASSRTGQGYTF; J gene: TRBJ1-2; V gene: TRBV18
CDR3 protein: CASSSYRSDTQYF; J gene: TRBJ2-3; V gene: TRBV6-5
CDR3 protein: CASSLTGGSWETQYF; J gene: TRBJ2-5; V gene: TRBV7-8
CDR3 protein: CASSLGQSSSYEQYF; J gene: TRBJ2-7; V gene: TRBV5-1
CDR3 protein: CASSPRDRGDQETQYF; J gene: TRBJ2-5; V gene: TRBV18
CDR3 protein: CASSFGQGGSQPQHF; J gene: TRBJ1-5; V gene: TRBV7-2
CDR3 protein: CASSLALAGGPETQYF; J gene: TRBJ2-5; V gene: TRBV7-9
CDR3 protein: CASSKLAGDSYEQYF; J gene: TRBJ2-7; V gene: TRBV5-1
CDR3 protein: CASSIGQGWNEKLFF; J gene: TRBJ1-4; V gene: TRBV19
CDR3 protein: CAWSPGLRTDTQYF; J gene: TRBJ2-3; V gene: TRBV30
CDR3 protein: CASSIVGTHSNQPQHF; J gene: TRBJ1-5; V gene: TRBV19
CDR3 protein: CASSQSGQSRAFF; J gene: TRBJ1-1; V gene: TRBV6-5
CDR3 protein: CASSPRGVEAFF; J gene: TRBJ1-1; V gene: TRBV12-3/TRBV12-4
CDR3 protein: CASSQTGGLPYEQYF; J gene: TRBJ2-7; V gene: TRBV19
CDR3 protein: CASSQISREQYF; J gene: TRBJ2-7; V gene: TRBV7-8
CDR3 protein: CASSLEGFQETQYF; J gene: TRBJ2-5; V gene: TRBV7-8
CDR3 protein: CASSQDRGLPNSPLHF; J gene: TRBJ1-6; V gene: TRBV4-1